These 10 T cell receptor beta chains share one sample of origin, sequenced in a study of cytotoxic CD8 clonotypes in ibrutinib-treated CLL. Produced via immunoSEQ multiplex PCR; TCRdb's table is partial and in-frame only. This sample has about 300,000 clones, with approximately 76% found just once. The input for sequencing was PBMCs, taken at disease progression, from a patient treated with ibrutinib. These TCRs come from a human donor with chronic lymphocytic leukemia.

V and J are TRBV7-2 and TRBJ2-1, with D maybe TRBD2 (5 bases). CDR1 SGHTA and CDR2 FQGNSA come from the germline V gene. V was cut by 3 bases and J by 8 bases, with 17 bases left in between. CDR3 length: 15 residues. The CDR3 spells CASSLEENWAHEQFF. In nucleotides, the CDR3 is TGTGCCAGCAGCTTGGAGGAGAACTGGGCCCATGAGCAGTTCTTC.

The chain joins TRBV28 to TRBJ1-5; D uncertain. The CDR3 is 13 residues long. Deletions cut 3 bases from V and 2 bases from J, with 5 bases between. Per the germline V gene, CDR1 is MDHEN and CDR2 is SYDVKM. CDR3 sequence reads: CASSFGGNQPQHF. The CDR3 bases are TGTGCCAGCAGTTTTGGTGGCAATCAGCCCCAGCATTTT.

The gene calls are TRBV4-1 and TRBJ1-5; 9 bases fit TRBD1. This CDR3 is built from 17 residues. Germline assignment: CDR1 MGHRA and CDR2 YSYEKL. J lost 1 base, V lost 4 bases, and 8 bases had no gene match. CDR3 in DNA: TGCGCCAGCAGCCCGGCACAGGGGGCTAACAGCAATCAGCCCCAGCATTTT. This codes for CASSPAQGANSNQPQHF.

The CDR3 DNA reads TGTGCCAGCAGTTACGCCGGGAGGCAGTACTTC. Translated, it gives CASSYAGRQYF. The chain uses TRBV6-5 and TRBJ2-7, with a tentative D call TRBD2 (6 bases). This CDR3 region has 11 residues. Germline CDR1 reads MNHEY; CDR2 reads SVGAGI. V was clipped by 2 bases and J by 9 bases, with 8 bases between them.

The rearrangement uses TRBV7-9 and TRBJ2-1, with 9 bases aligning to TRBD2. The V gene's germline CDR1 is SEHNR and CDR2 FQNEAQ (reference sequence). Trimming took 3 bases from V and 7 from J; bases not matched to a gene: 19. This CDR3 has 19 residues. The CDR3 here is CASSLEKLRREGRVNEQFF. CDR3 sequence (DNA): TGTGCCAGCAGCTTGGAGAAGCTACGGCGGGAGGGCCGAGTTAATGAGCAGTTCTTC.

This clone was observed a few times. This chain joins TRBV5-1 and TRBJ2-7; D might be TRBD2 (6 bases). CDR3 length: 17 residues. Trimming cost V 1 base and J 4 bases, with 21 bases left between them. Germline CDR1 is SGHRS and CDR2 is YFSETQ. As DNA, the CDR3 is TGCGCCAGCAGCTTGTTGGCGGGGTACGAGGTCCAATACGAGCAGTACTTC. It is translated as CASSLLAGYEVQYEQYF.

The genes are TRBV4-1 and TRBJ2-7; 8 nucleotides agree with TRBD2. Looked up from germline, CDR1 is MGHRA and CDR2 is YSYEKL. The V gene end was trimmed by 2 bases and the J gene end by 5 bases; junction bases not matched to a gene: 8. The CDR3 spans 15 residues. The CDR3 reads CASSQYGGRMNEQYF. CDR3 DNA sequence: TGCGCCAGCAGCCAATACGGCGGGAGGATGAACGAGCAGTACTTC.

V gene TRBV10-3 combines with J gene TRBJ1-2, with D perhaps matching TRBD1 (5 bases). CDR1 ENHRY and CDR2 SYGVKD come from the germline V gene. The CDR3 is made up of 16 amino acids. V was trimmed by 7 bases and J by 0 bases, leaving 18 bases between them. CDR3 amino acids: CAIKGRVGDTNYGYTF. The CDR3 coding sequence is TGTGCCATCAAGGGACGGGTCGGGGATACTAACTATGGCTACACCTTC.

Written as DNA, the CDR3 is TGTGCCAGCAGCTTTAGAGAAAAGGACACTGAAGCTTTCTTT. Translation: CASSFREKDTEAFF. The chain employs TRBV4-2 and TRBJ1-1; D is unresolved. This CDR3 is 14 amino acids long. The germline gives CDR1 LGHNA, CDR2 YNFKEQ. V lost 5 bases, J lost 3 bases, and 13 bases lay in between.

The rearrangement uses TRBV5-1 and TRBJ2-7; 13 nucleotides match TRBD2. The CDR3 totals 17 residues. CDR1 is SGHRS, CDR2 YFSETQ, per germline. With 4 bases clipped from V and 5 bases from J, the junction kept 12 bases outside the gene matches. The CDR3 region is CASSPRLAGGLKDEQYF. The DNA for the CDR3 is TGCGCCAGCAGCCCACGACTAGCGGGGGGCCTGAAGGACGAGCAGTACTTC.